This entry describes one TCR beta chain. This CDR3 contains 14 residues. Germline lookup yields CDR1 SGHVS and CDR2 FQNEAQ. V gave up 3 bases and J gave up 4 bases; unmatched junction bases: 4. This sample was included in a study of blood T cell repertoires in COVID-19. Original analysis: Amplification of reference gene primers was used by the study to estimate nucleated cell counts. Repertoires were generated with immunoSEQ multiplex PCR, while TCRdb's copy carries only in-frame clones and drops some. The DNA gave D and trimming, while V, J and clone size come from that table. The sample shows around 260,000 clones, more than 90% of them seen only once.

The material sequenced was peripheral blood. The V and J genes are TRBV7-8 and TRBJ2-5; 8 positions agree with TRBD1. The receptor was isolated from a person in their late teens or twenties with COVID-19, enrolled during active disease. The CDR3 DNA sequence: TGTGCCAGCAGCTTTGGACAGGGAGGAGAGACCCAGTACTTC. Encoded protein: CASSFGQGGETQYF.